The TCR beta chain described here comes from a study of blood T cell repertoires in COVID-19. The CDR3 is made up of 15 amino acids. V was cut by 0 bases and J by 5 bases, with 14 bases left in between. CDR1 is SGHRS, CDR2 YFSETQ, per germline. In this sample, this clone turned up a few times. The assay was immunoSEQ multiplex PCR, and TCRdb's table has in-frame clones only and misses some. The data show 56,000 or so clones, with around 84% seen just once and 10% to 15% held by the top ten. This sequence originates from an elderly woman with acute or convalescent COVID-19. The chain is built from TRBV5-1 and TRBJ1-1; TRBD1 might be the D (6 bases). Input material: peripheral blood. CDR3 residues: CASSLVAGAGTEAFF. CDR3 in DNA: TGCGCCAGCAGCTTGGTGGCGGGGGCTGGGACTGAAGCTTTCTTT. Full variable domain (missing parts from reference TRBV5-1 and TRBJ1-1): KAGVTQTPRYLIKTRGQQVTLSCSPISGHRSVSWYQQTPGQGLQFLFEYFSETQRNKGNFPGRFSGRQFSNSRSEMNVSTLELGDSALYLCASSLVAGAGTEAFFGQGTRLTVV.